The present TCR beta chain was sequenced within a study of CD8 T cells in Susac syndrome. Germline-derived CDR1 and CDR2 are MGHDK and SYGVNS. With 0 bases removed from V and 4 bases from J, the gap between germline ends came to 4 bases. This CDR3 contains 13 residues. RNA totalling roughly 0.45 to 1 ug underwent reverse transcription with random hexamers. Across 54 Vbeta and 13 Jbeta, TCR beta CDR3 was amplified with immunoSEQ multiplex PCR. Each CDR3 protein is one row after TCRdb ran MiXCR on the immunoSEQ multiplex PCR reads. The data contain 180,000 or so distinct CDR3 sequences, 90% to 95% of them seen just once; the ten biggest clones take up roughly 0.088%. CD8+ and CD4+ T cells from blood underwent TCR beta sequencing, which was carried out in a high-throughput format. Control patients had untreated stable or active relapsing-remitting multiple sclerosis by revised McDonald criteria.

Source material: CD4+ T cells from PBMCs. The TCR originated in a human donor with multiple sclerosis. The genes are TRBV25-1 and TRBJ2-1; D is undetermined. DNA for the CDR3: TGTGCCAGCAGTGAATATAAGTACAATGAGCAGTTCTTC. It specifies CASSEYKYNEQFF.